What follows are 22 T cell receptor beta chains derived from one specimen sequenced in a study of blood T cell repertoires in COVID-19. Profiling relied on immunoSEQ multiplex PCR, and the TCRdb table lists in-frame clones only, not all of them. The repertoire holds approximately 150,000 clones, about four fifths seen once, with almost 8.5% in the top ten. The sequenced material came from peripheral blood. The receptors were sampled from a woman in her 70s with acute or convalescent COVID-19.

The chain carries TRBV7-2 and TRBJ1-4, with D possibly TRBD1 on 5 matching bases. This CDR3 spans 16 amino acids. CDR1 SGHTA and CDR2 FQGNSA come from the germline V gene. Trimming pared 3 bases from V and 3 bases from J, leaving 14 bases between. The chain's CDR3 is CASSFSLGAPNEKLFF. As DNA, the CDR3 is TGTGCCAGCAGCTTCTCTCTTGGGGCGCCTAATGAAAAACTGTTTTTT.

The chain links TRBV5-1 to TRBJ2-7; TRBD1 matches at 10 bases. Germline CDR1 and CDR2: SGHRS and YFSETQ. The length of the CDR3 is 14 residues. With 4 bases clipped from V and 3 bases from J, the junction kept 4 bases outside the gene matches. CDR3 residues: CASSIDRGLYEQYF. Here the CDR3 DNA reads TGCGCCAGCAGCATAGACAGGGGGCTCTACGAGCAGTACTTC.

This clone was observed a single time. The chain carries TRBV30 and TRBJ2-2; D not resolved. Per the germline V gene, CDR1 is GTSNPN and CDR2 is SVGIG (reference sequence). V dropped 0 bases and J dropped 2 bases, with 4 bases sitting between them. The CDR3 covers 13 residues. The CDR3 loop reads CAWSVLNTGELFF. The CDR3, as DNA: TGTGCCTGGAGTGTCCTAAACACCGGGGAGCTGTTTTTT.

The V and J genes are TRBV6-5 and TRBJ1-2, with D possibly matching TRBD1 (6 bases). CDR1 is MNHEY, CDR2 SVGAGI, per germline. V lost 8 bases and J 4 bases, leaving 17 bases between the germline ends. This CDR3 contains 14 residues. The CDR3 region has the DNA TGTGCCAGCTCTAAGGGGGTCGGATCCTATGGCTACACCTTC. Translation gives CASSKGVGSYGYTF.

V and J are TRBV30 and TRBJ1-5; D is possibly TRBD1 (5 bases). CDR3 length equals 14 residues. In germline, CDR1 is GTSNPN, CDR2 SVGIG (reference sequence). Trimming stripped 0 bases from V and 0 bases from J, with 6 bases between. For the CDR3, the DNA is TGTGCCTGGAGTGTACAGGTTAGCAATCAGCCCCAGCATTTT. This gives the protein CAWSVQVSNQPQHF.

The chain links TRBV10-3 to TRBJ1-2; possibly TRBD1 for D (6 bases). The V gene lost 10 bases and the J gene lost 10 bases, with 16 bases spanning the gap. The CDR3 consists of 11 residues. Germline V lookup: CDR1 ENHRY, CDR2 SYGVKD. CDR3 residues: CATSPGDAYTF. The DNA for the CDR3 is TGTGCCACCAGCCCAGGGGACGCCTACACCTTC.

This clone appeared once. The genes are TRBV19 and TRBJ1-6, with unresolved D. Trimming shortened V by 2 bases and J by 4 bases, and 15 bases separated the two germline ends. CDR1 and CDR2 from the germline V gene are LNHDA and SQIVND (reference sequence). The CDR3 covers 17 residues. CDR3 in amino acids: CASSISDGFRYNSPLHF. DNA for the CDR3: TGTGCCAGTAGTATATCCGACGGGTTCCGATATAATTCACCCCTCCACTTT.

This chain uses TRBV2 with TRBJ1-2; TRBD1 aligns across 7 bases. Germline CDR1 reads SNHLY; CDR2 reads FYNNEI. The CDR3 consists of 15 residues. With V trimmed by 5 bases and J by 11 bases, 17 bases remained unmatched. This chain's CDR3 is CASSRETGWKFGYTF. As DNA, the CDR3 is TGTGCCAGCAGTCGAGAGACAGGGTGGAAGTTTGGGTACACCTTC.

This clone is a singleton in its sample. V usage is TRBV6-5 and J usage is TRBJ1-3; D is uncertain. CDR1 is MNHEY, CDR2 SVGAGI, per germline. V lost 4 bases, J lost 0 bases, and 7 bases lay in between. The CDR3 totals 14 residues. This CDR3 reads CASSSGGSGNTIYF. The CDR3 DNA reads as TGTGCCAGCAGTTCTGGAGGCTCTGGAAACACCATATATTTT.

This chain connects TRBV5-1 to TRBJ1-5, with 10 bases fitting TRBD1. The CDR3 runs 16 residues. Germline values: CDR1 SGHRS, CDR2 YFSETQ. The J segment lost 7 bases and the V segment lost 4 bases, leaving 11 bases of the junction unmatched. The chain's CDR3 is CASSREGTGAGQPQHF. The CDR3, as DNA: TGCGCCAGCAGCCGGGAGGGGACAGGGGCTGGCCAGCCCCAGCATTTT.

This clone was found once. The chain links TRBV19 to TRBJ2-1, with D uncertain. This CDR3 comprises 15 residues. Germline assignment: CDR1 LNHDA and CDR2 SQIVND (reference sequence). Between the trimmed V and J ends, which lost 6 bases and 0 bases, there was a span of 12 bases. Written as DNA, the CDR3 is TGTGCCAGTAGCATAAATCCTGTCTCCTACAATGAGCAGTTCTTC. It encodes CASSINPVSYNEQFF. Full variable domain (missing parts from reference TRBV19 and TRBJ2-1): DGGITQSPKYLFRKEGQNVTLSCEQNLNHDAMYWYRQDPGQGLRLIYYSQIVNDFQKGDIAEGYSVSREKKESFPLTVTSAQKNPTAFYLCASSINPVSYNEQFFGPGTRLTVL.

A word on this clone: A read error may produce the germline difference seen at one junction end. V usage is TRBV6-2 or TRBV6-3 and J usage is TRBJ1-1; TRBD1 might be the D (5 bases). In germline, CDR1 is MNHEY, CDR2 SVGEGT. The CDR3 extends over 11 amino acids. CDR3 DNA: TGTGCCAGCAGCAACGGCGGGGGGTGGCTATTT. It is translated as CASSNGGGWLF.

The chain has TRBV19 and TRBJ1-3, with 9 bases fitting TRBD1. Looked up from germline, CDR1 is LNHDA and CDR2 is SQIVND (reference sequence). V was pared by 0 bases and J by 6 bases, with 3 bases of the junction left unmatched. The CDR3 loop spans 15 amino acids. CDR3: CASSIEGQGENTIYF. DNA of the CDR3: TGTGCCAGTAGTATAGAGGGACAGGGAGAAAACACCATATATTTT.

The gene calls are TRBV2 and TRBJ2-1, with TRBD1 as a possible D gene (5 bases). The germline V gene encodes CDR1 SNHLY and CDR2 FYNNEI. The CDR3 extends over 14 amino acids. V lost 4 bases and J 7 bases, leaving 14 bases between the germline ends. This chain's CDR3 is CASSVSRSGNEQFF. The CDR3, as DNA: TGTGCCAGCAGTGTCTCGCGGTCAGGGAATGAGCAGTTCTTC.

The rearrangement links TRBV5-1 to TRBJ1-3; the match to TRBD1 covers 12 bases. The V segment lost 4 bases and the J segment 3 bases; nucleotides outside the gene matches: 5. The CDR3 consists of 16 residues. Germline CDR1 SGHRS, CDR2 YFSETQ. The CDR3 DNA is TGCGCCAGCAGCGGGGGACAGGGGGCGCGTGGAAACACCATATATTTT. As protein: CASSGGQGARGNTIYF.

This clone turned up a few times. The chain uses TRBV27 and TRBJ2-1; 13 bases match TRBD2. The CDR3 is 16 residues long. CDR1 and CDR2 from the germline V gene are MNHEY and SMNVEV (reference sequence). With V trimmed by 3 bases and J by 6 bases, 5 bases remained unmatched. CDR3 residues: CASSFSGLAGSNEQFF. Here the CDR3 DNA reads TGTGCCAGCAGTTTCTCGGGACTAGCGGGGTCCAATGAGCAGTTCTTC.

The V and J genes are TRBV4-3 and TRBJ2-1; 8 nucleotides agree with TRBD1. The CDR3 sequence is 15 residues long. Unmatched junction bases numbered 8, after V lost 2 bases and J lost 8 bases. Germline lookup yields CDR1 LGHNA and CDR2 YSLEER. This chain's CDR3 is CASSQQGAYYDEQFF. For the CDR3, the DNA is TGCGCCAGCAGCCAACAGGGGGCGTATTACGATGAGCAGTTCTTC.

The rearrangement joins TRBV7-2 to TRBJ1-2; 7 bases are a match to TRBD1. The germline V gene encodes CDR1 SGHTA and CDR2 FQGNSA. V was clipped by 5 bases and J by 8 bases; unmatched bases: 11. This CDR3 region has 14 residues. The chain's CDR3 is CASSPVGQPMGYTF. The CDR3 bases are TGTGCCAGCAGCCCAGTGGGACAGCCTATGGGCTACACCTTC. The full variable domain, in which reference TRBV7-2 and TRBJ1-2 provide the parts outside the CDR3, is GAGVSQSPSNKVTEKGKDVELRCDPISGHTALYWYRQSLGQGLEFLIYFQGNSAPDKSGLPSDRFSAERTGGSVSTLTIQRTQQEDSAVYLCASSPVGQPMGYTFGSGTRLTVV.

V usage is TRBV5-1 and J usage is TRBJ1-2, with D perhaps matching TRBD1 (5 bases). V dropped 2 bases and J dropped 6 bases, with 14 bases sitting between them. CDR3 length: 14 residues. The germline V gene encodes CDR1 SGHRS and CDR2 YFSETQ. The CDR3 DNA reads as TGCGCCAGCAGCTTAGGCAGGGTAAGGGATGGCTACACCTTC. Encoded protein: CASSLGRVRDGYTF.

The V gene is TRBV12-3 or TRBV12-4, the J gene TRBJ1-3; no definite D call. Trimming removed 6 bases at V and 4 bases at J, with 10 bases between. CDR3 length equals 13 residues. DNA of the CDR3: TGTGCCAGCAGCCCTGCCGGGGGAAACACCATATATTTT. Translation: CASSPAGGNTIYF.

The chain combines TRBV2 with TRBJ1-3; 8 positions agree with TRBD1. The CDR3 is made up of 14 amino acids. V was clipped by 6 bases and J by 5 bases; unmatched bases: 6. Per germline, CDR1 SNHLY and CDR2 FYNNEI. This CDR3 reads CASSERQGRNTIYF. Written as DNA, the CDR3 is TGTGCCAGCAGCGAAAGACAGGGGCGAAACACCATATATTTT.

This clone was observed once. The chain carries TRBV20-1 and TRBJ1-6; tentatively, D is TRBD1 (5 bases). From germline, CDR1 is DFQATT and CDR2 SNEGSKA (reference sequence). The CDR3 contains 11 residues. V dropped 7 bases and J dropped 18 bases, with 19 bases sitting between them. CDR3 sequence reads: CSVLIRDSPHF. The CDR3 coding sequence is TGCAGTGTCTTAATCAGGGATTCGCCCCACTTT.